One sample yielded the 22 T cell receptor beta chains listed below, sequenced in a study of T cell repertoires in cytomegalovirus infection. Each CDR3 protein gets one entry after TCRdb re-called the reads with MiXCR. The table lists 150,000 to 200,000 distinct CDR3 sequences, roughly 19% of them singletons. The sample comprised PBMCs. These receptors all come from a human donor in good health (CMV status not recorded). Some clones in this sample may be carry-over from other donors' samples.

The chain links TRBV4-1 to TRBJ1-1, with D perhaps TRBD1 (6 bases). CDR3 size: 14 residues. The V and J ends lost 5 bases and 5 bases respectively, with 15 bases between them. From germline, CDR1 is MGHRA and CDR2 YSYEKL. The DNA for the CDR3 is TGCGCCAGCAGCGTGGACGGGGGGCTGACTGAAGCTTTCTTT. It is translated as CASSVDGGLTEAFF.

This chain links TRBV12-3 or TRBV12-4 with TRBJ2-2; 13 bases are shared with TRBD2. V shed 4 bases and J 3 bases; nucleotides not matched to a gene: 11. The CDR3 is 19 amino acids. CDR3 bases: TGTGCCAGCAGTTCCTCATCGACTAGCGGGGGGCGGTACACCGGGGAGCTGTTTTTT. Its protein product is CASSSSSTSGGRYTGELFF.

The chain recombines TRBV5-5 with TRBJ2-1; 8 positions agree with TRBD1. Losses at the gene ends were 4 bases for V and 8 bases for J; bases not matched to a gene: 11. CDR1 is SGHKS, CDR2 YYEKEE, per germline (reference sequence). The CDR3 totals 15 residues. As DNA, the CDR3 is TGTGCCAGCAGCGGCGGGACAGGACGTATGGATGAGCAGTTCTTC. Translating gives CASSGGTGRMDEQFF.

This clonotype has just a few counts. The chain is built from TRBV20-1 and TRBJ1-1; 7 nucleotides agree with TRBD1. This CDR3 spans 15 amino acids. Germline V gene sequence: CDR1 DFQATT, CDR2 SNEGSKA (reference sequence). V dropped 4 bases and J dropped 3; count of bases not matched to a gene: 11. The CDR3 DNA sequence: TGCAGTGCTACCCGAATAGGGGGCGCCTACACTGAAGCTTTCTTT. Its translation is CSATRIGGAYTEAFF.

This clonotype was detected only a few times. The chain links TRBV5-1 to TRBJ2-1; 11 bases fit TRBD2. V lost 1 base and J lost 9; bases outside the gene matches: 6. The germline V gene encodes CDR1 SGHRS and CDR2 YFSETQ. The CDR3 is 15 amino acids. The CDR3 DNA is TGCGCCAGCAGCTTGCTTAGCGGGAGGGCCGGTGAGCAGTTCTTC. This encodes CASSLLSGRAGEQFF. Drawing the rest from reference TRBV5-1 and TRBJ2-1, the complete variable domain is KAGVTQTPRYLIKTRGQQVTLSCSPISGHRSVSWYQQTPGQGLQFLFEYFSETQRNKGNFPGRFSGRQFSNSRSEMNVSTLELGDSALYLCASSLLSGRAGEQFFGPGTRLTVL.

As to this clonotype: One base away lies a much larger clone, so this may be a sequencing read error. CDR3 sequence reads: CASGLSGTDTQYF. CDR3 bases: TGTGCCAGCGGCTTAAGCGGCACAGATACGCAGTATTTT. The gene calls are TRBV7-3 and TRBJ2-3; no firm D call. Germline CDR1 and CDR2: SGHTA and FQGTGA. This CDR3 has 13 amino acids.

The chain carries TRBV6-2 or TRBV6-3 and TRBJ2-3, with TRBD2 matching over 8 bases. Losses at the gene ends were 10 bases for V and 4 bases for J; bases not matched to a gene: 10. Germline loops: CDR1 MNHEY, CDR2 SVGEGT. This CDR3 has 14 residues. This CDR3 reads CATRLAKIADTQYF. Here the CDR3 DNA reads TGTGCCACCCGACTAGCGAAAATCGCAGATACGCAGTATTTT.

For the CDR3, the DNA is TGTGCCAGCAGTTTATTTGCCGGAGGGGCTTTCTTT. Protein sequence: CASSLFAGGAFF. The V and J genes are TRBV28 and TRBJ1-1, with D hard to call. Trimming pared 1 base from V and 11 bases from J, leaving 11 bases between. The V gene's germline CDR1 is MDHEN and CDR2 SYDVKM. The CDR3 consists of 12 residues.

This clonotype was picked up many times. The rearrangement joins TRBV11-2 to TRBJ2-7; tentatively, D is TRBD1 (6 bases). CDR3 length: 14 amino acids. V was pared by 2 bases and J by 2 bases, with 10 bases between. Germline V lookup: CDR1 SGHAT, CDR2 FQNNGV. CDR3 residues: CASSLWGPAYEQYF. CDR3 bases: TGTGCCAGCAGCTTATGGGGGCCTGCCTACGAGCAGTACTTC.

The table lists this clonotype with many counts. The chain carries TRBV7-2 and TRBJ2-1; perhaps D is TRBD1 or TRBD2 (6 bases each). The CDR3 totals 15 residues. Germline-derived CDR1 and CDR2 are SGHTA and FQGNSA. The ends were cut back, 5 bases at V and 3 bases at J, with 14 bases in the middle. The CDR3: CASSGGGLGYNEQFF. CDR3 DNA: TGTGCCAGCAGCGGAGGGGGGTTGGGCTACAATGAGCAGTTCTTC.

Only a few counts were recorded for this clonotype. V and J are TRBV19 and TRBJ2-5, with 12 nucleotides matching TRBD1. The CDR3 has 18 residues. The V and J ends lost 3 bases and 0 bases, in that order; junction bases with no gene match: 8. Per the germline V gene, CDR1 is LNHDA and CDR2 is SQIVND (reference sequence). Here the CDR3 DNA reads TGTGCCAGTAGTATCTCTGGGACAGGGGGCACGTACCAAGAGACCCAGTACTTC. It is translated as CASSISGTGGTYQETQYF.

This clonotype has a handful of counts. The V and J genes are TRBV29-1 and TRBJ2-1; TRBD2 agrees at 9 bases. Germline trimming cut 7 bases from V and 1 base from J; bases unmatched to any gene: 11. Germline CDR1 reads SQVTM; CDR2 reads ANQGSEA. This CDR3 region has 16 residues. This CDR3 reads CSAQSSLAGSYNEQFF. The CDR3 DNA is TGCAGCGCACAATCTTCCCTAGCGGGGTCCTACAATGAGCAGTTCTTC.

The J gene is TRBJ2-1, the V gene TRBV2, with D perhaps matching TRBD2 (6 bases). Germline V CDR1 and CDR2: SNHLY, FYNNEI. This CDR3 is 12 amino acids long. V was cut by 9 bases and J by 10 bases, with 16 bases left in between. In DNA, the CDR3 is TGTGCCAGTAGCGGAATTGGCAGAGAGCAGTTCTTC. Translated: CASSGIGREQFF.

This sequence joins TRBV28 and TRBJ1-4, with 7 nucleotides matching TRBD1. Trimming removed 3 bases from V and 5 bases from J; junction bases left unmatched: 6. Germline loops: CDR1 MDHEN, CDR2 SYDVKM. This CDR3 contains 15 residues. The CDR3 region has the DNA TGTGCCAGCAGTTTCCCCCTGGGACAGAATGAAAAACTGTTTTTT. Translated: CASSFPLGQNEKLFF.

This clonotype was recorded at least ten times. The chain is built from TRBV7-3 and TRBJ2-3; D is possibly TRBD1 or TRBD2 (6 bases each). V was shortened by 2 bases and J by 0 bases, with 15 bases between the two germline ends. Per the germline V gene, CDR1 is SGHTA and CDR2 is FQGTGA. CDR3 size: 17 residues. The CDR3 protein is CASSLDPIGGSTDTQYF. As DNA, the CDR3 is TGTGCCAGCAGCTTAGATCCCATAGGGGGGAGCACAGATACGCAGTATTTT.

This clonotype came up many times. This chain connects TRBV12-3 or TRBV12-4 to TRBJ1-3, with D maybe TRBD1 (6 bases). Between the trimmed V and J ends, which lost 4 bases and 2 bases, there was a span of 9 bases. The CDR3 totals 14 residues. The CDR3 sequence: CASSSNRAGNTIYF. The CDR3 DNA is TGTGCCAGCAGTTCCAACAGGGCTGGAAACACCATATATTTT.

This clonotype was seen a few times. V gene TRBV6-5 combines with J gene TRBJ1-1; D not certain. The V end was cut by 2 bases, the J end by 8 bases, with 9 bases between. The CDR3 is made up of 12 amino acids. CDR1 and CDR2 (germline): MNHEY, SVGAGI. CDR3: CASSYRGLEAFF. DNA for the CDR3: TGTGCCAGCAGTTACCGGGGATTGGAAGCTTTCTTT.

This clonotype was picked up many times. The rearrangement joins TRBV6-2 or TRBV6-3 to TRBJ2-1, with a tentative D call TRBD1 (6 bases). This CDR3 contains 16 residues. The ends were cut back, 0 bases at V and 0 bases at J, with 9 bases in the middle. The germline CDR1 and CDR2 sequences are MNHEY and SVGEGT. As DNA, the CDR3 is TGTGCCAGCAGTTACTCCCAGGGGAGCTCCTACAATGAGCAGTTCTTC. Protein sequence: CASSYSQGSSYNEQFF.

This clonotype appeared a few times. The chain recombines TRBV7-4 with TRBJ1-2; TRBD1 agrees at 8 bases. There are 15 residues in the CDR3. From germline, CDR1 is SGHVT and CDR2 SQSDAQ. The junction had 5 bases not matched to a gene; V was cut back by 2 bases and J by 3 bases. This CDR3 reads CASSLTGGPHYGYTF. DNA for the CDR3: TGTGCCAGCAGCTTAACAGGGGGACCCCACTATGGCTACACCTTC.

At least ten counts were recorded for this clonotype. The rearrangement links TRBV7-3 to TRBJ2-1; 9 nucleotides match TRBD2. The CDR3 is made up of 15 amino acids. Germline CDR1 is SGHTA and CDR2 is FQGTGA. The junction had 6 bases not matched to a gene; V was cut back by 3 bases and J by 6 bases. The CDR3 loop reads CASSLRAGGPNEQFF. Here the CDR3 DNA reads TGTGCCAGCAGCTTGCGTGCGGGGGGGCCCAATGAGCAGTTCTTC.

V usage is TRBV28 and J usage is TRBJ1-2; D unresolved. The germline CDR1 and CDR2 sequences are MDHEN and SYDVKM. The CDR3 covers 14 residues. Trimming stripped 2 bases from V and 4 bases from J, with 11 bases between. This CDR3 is CASSLSSETYGYTF. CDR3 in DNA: TGTGCCAGCAGTTTAAGTTCCGAAACCTATGGCTACACCTTC.

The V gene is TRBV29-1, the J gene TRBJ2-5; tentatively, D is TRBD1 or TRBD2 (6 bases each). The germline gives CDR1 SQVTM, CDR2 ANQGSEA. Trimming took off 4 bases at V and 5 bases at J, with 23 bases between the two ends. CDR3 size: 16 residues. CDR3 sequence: CSVVEGGRGSLETQYF. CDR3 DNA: TGCAGCGTTGTGGAAGGGGGACGGGGGAGTCTCGAGACCCAGTACTTC. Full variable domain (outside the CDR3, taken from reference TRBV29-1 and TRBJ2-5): SAVISQKPSRDICQRGTSLTIQCQVDSQVTMMFWYRQQPGQSLTLIATANQGSEATYESGFVIDKFPISRPNLTFSTLTVSNMSPEDSSIYLCSVVEGGRGSLETQYFGPGTRLLVL.